The 13 T cell receptor beta chains in this list originate from one sample, sequenced in a study of blood T cell repertoires in COVID-19. Sequencing used immunoSEQ multiplex PCR; TCRdb keeps in-frame clones, though not all of them. The sample consists of 49,000 or so clones, over 75% of them appearing once. Sequencing was done on a sample of peripheral blood. Receptor source: a man between 50 and 59 years old with active COVID-19.

CDR3 in amino acids: CASSFGQGDNYGYTF. CDR3 nucleotides: TGTGCCAGCAGCTTCGGACAGGGGGATAACTATGGCTACACCTTC. The chain employs TRBV5-4 and TRBJ1-2; 10 bases match TRBD1. J gave up 1 base and V 2 bases, and 2 bases lay outside the gene matches. The CDR3 sequence is 15 residues long. Germline lookup yields CDR1 SGHNT and CDR2 YYREEE (reference sequence).

V usage is TRBV5-4 and J usage is TRBJ2-1, with TRBD2 identical over 13 bases. J was trimmed by 6 bases and V by 9 bases; bases with no gene match: 3. This CDR3 region has 13 residues. The V gene's germline CDR1 is SGHNT and CDR2 YYREEE (reference sequence). The CDR3: CATGLAGVNEQFF. In DNA form, the CDR3 reads TGTGCCACCGGACTAGCGGGGGTCAATGAGCAGTTCTTC.

This sequence joins TRBV23-1 and TRBJ2-1; D possibly corresponds to TRBD2 (7 bases). TRBV23-1 is annotated as an ORF whose role is uncertain. With 3 bases removed from V and 10 bases from J, the gap between germline ends came to 13 bases. The CDR3 runs to 13 residues. This CDR3 reads CASSHKGGKEQFF. Here the CDR3 DNA reads TGCGCCAGCAGTCATAAGGGGGGGAAGGAGCAGTTCTTC.

V usage is TRBV2 and J usage is TRBJ2-1, with a possible D match to TRBD1 (6 bases). Trimming pared 8 bases from V and 12 bases from J, leaving 11 bases between. The CDR3 loop spans 10 amino acids. The germline V gene encodes CDR1 SNHLY and CDR2 FYNNEI. The CDR3 reads CASDGGGQFF. The DNA of the CDR3 is TGTGCCAGCGATGGGGGCGGGCAGTTCTTC.

This chain connects TRBV19 to TRBJ1-5; D unclear. In germline, CDR1 is LNHDA, CDR2 SQIVND (reference sequence). V lost 9 bases and J lost 4, with 13 bases in between. This CDR3 comprises 13 residues. CDR3 nucleotide sequence: TGTGCCAGCGGGGTCTACTTAAATCAGCCCCAGCATTTT. It translates to CASGVYLNQPQHF.

V and J are TRBV11-2 and TRBJ1-6; 11 nucleotides line up with TRBD1. The length of the CDR3 is 18 residues. With V trimmed by 5 bases and J by 2 bases, 8 bases remained unmatched. Germline V lookup: CDR1 SGHAT, CDR2 FQNNGV. In DNA, the CDR3 is TGTGCCAGCAGCGCGCCGCCGGGACAGGGGGCCTATAATTCACCCCTCCACTTT. Its protein is CASSAPPGQGAYNSPLHF.

V is TRBV6-5 and J is TRBJ2-7; D is ambiguous. Germline V gene data show CDR1 as MNHEY and CDR2 as SVGAGI. The V end was cut by 2 bases, the J end by 4 bases, with 12 bases between. The CDR3 is 14 residues long. The CDR3 DNA reads as TGTGCCAGCAGTTACGGCTCATCCAGATACGAGCAGTACTTC. It is translated as CASSYGSSRYEQYF.

The chain employs TRBV6-2 or TRBV6-3 and TRBJ1-3, with D possibly being TRBD1 (5 bases). The germline V gene has CDR1 MNHEY and CDR2 SVGEGT. CDR3 length: 14 residues. V was clipped by 4 bases and J by 3 bases, with 10 bases between them. The CDR3 region is CASSSSRDGNTIYF. The CDR3 region has the DNA TGTGCCAGCAGTTCCTCCAGGGATGGAAACACCATATATTTT.

This chain uses TRBV2 with TRBJ2-1; 8 bases are shared with TRBD2. Germline lookup yields CDR1 SNHLY and CDR2 FYNNEI. The CDR3 extends over 12 amino acids. V was pared by 6 bases and J by 8 bases, with 3 bases of the junction left unmatched. CDR3 sequence: CASRREEDEQFF. CDR3 nucleotides: TGTGCCAGCAGGCGGGAGGAGGATGAGCAGTTCTTC.

The CDR3 here is CASSQDRVDTGELFF. For the CDR3, the DNA is TGTGCCAGCAGCCAGGACAGGGTGGACACCGGGGAGCTGTTTTTT. The J gene is TRBJ2-2, the V gene TRBV7-9; 8 nucleotides align to TRBD1. CDR3 length: 15 amino acids. The J segment lost 3 bases and the V segment lost 5 bases, leaving 5 bases of the junction unmatched. The germline gives CDR1 SEHNR, CDR2 FQNEAQ (reference sequence).

The rearrangement joins TRBV9 to TRBJ2-1; 7 positions agree with TRBD2. J gave up 9 bases and V 4 bases, and 16 bases lay outside the gene matches. Germline lookup yields CDR1 SGDLS and CDR2 YYNGEE. This CDR3 has 16 residues. This chain's CDR3 is CASSPRPSGGVGEQFF. DNA of the CDR3: TGTGCCAGCAGCCCCCGGCCTAGCGGAGGGGTTGGTGAGCAGTTCTTC.

The CDR3 DNA is TGTGCCAGCAGCCAAGAGGTGTTGTGGGCAGGGGAAGAGACCCAGTACTTC. Translated, it gives CASSQEVLWAGEETQYF. V is TRBV11-2 and J is TRBJ2-5, with D possibly TRBD1 on 6 matching bases. CDR3 length: 17 amino acids. In germline, CDR1 is SGHAT, CDR2 FQNNGV. V was shortened by 5 bases and J by 3 bases, with 22 bases between the two germline ends.

Remarks on this clone: A read error may account for a junction end that differs from germline. V and J are TRBV7-2 and TRBJ1-2; 8 nucleotides match TRBD1. The CDR3 extends over 11 amino acids. Looked up from germline, CDR1 is SGHTA and CDR2 is FQGNSA. The CDR3 spells CASSPDRVPFF. The CDR3 DNA sequence: TGTGCCAGCAGCCCGGACAGGGTCCCTTTCTTC. Full variable domain (rest looked up from reference TRBV7-2 and TRBJ1-2): GAGVSQSPSNKVTEKGKDVELRCDPISGHTALYWYRQSLGQGLEFLIYFQGNSAPDKSGLPSDRFSAERTGGSVSTLTIQRTQQEDSAVYLCASSPDRVPFFGSGTRLTVV.